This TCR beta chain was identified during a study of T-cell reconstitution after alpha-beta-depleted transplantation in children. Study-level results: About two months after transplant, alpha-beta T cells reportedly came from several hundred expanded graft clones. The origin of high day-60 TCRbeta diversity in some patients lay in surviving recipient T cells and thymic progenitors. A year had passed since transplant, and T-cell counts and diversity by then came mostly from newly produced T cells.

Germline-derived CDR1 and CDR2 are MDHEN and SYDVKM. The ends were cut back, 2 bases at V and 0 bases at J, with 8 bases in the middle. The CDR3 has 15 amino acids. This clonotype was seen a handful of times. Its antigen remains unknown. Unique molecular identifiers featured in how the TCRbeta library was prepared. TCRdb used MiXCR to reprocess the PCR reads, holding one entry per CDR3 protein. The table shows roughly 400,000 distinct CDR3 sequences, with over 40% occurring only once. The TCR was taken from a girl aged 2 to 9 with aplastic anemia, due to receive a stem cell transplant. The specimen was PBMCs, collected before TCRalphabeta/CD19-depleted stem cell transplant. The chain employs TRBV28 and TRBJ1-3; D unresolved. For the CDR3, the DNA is TGTGCCAGCAGTTTACCGGGATTCTCTGGAAACACCATATATTTT. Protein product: CASSLPGFSGNTIYF.